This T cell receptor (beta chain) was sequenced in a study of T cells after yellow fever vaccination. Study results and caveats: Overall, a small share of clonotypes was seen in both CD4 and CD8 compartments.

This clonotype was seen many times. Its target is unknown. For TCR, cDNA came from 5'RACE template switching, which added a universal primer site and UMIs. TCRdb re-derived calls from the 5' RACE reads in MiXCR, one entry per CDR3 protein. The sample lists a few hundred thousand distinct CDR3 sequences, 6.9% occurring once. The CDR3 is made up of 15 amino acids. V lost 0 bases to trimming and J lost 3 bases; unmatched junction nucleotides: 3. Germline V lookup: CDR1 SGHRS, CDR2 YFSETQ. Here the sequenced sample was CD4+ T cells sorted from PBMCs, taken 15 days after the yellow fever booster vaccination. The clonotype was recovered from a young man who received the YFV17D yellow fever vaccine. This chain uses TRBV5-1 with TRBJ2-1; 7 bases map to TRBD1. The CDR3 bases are TGCGCCAGCAGCTTGGGCACAGGGGACTACAATGAGCAGTTCTTC. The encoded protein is CASSLGTGDYNEQFF.